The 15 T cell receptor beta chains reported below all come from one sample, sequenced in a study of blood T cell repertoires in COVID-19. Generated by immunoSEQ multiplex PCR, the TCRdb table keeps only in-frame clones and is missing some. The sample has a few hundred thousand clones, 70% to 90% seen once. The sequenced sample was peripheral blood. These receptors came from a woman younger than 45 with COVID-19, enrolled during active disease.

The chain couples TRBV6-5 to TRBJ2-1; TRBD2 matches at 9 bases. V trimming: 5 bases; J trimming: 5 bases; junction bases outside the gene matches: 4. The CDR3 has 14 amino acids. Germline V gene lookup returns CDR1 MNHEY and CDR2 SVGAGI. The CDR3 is CASSRTSANNEQFF. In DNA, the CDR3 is TGTGCCAGCAGTAGGACTAGCGCGAACAATGAGCAGTTCTTC.

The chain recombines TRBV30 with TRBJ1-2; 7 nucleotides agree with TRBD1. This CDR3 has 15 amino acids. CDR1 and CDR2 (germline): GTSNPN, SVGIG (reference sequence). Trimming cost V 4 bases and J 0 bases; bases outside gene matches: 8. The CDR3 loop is CAWTPQGEANYGYTF. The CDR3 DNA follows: TGTGCCTGGACTCCCCAGGGGGAGGCTAACTATGGCTACACCTTC.

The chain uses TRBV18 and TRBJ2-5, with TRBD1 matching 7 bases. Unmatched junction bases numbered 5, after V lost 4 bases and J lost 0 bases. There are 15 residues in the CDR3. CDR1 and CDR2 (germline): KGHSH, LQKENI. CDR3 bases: TGTGCCAGCTCACGTGGAACAGGGGACCAAGAGACCCAGTACTTC. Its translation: CASSRGTGDQETQYF.

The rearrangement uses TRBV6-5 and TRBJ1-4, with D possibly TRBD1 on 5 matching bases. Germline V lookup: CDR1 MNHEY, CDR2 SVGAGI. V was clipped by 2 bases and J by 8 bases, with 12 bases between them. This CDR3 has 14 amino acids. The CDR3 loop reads CASSYKGIGEKLFF. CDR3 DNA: TGTGCCAGCAGTTACAAGGGGATTGGGGAAAAACTGTTTTTT.

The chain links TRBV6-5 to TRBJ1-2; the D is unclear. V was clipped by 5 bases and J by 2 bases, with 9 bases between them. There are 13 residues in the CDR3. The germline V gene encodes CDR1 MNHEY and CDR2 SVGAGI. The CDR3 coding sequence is TGTGCCAGCAGTATTACATACAACTATGGCTACACCTTC. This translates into CASSITYNYGYTF.

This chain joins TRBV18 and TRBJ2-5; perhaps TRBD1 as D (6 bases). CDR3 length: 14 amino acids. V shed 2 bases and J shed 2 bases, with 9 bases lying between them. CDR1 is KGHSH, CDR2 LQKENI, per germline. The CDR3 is CASSPNGQQETQYF. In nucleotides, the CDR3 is TGTGCCAGCTCACCAAATGGACAGCAAGAGACCCAGTACTTC.

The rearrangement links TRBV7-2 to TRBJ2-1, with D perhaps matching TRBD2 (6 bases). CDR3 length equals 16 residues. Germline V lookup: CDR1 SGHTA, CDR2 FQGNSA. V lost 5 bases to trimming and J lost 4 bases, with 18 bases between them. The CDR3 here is CASSGSSGWGYNEQFF. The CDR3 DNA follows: TGTGCCAGCAGCGGTAGTAGCGGATGGGGTTACAATGAGCAGTTCTTC. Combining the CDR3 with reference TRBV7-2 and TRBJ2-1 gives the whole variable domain GAGVSQSPSNKVTEKGKDVELRCDPISGHTALYWYRQSLGQGLEFLIYFQGNSAPDKSGLPSDRFSAERTGGSVSTLTIQRTQQEDSAVYLCASSGSSGWGYNEQFFGPGTRLTVL.

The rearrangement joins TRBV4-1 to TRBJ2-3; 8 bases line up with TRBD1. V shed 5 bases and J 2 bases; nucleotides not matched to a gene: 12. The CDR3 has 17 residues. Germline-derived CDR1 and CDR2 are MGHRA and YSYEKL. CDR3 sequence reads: CASSKFRGRGNTDTQYF. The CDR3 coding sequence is TGCGCCAGCAGCAAATTCAGGGGGCGGGGAAACACAGATACGCAGTATTTT.

Written as DNA, the CDR3 is TGTGCCAGCAGCAGAGGGACAGGCGGAAACACCATATATTTT. This sequence encodes CASSRGTGGNTIYF. This sequence joins TRBV7-6 and TRBJ1-3, with 8 bases identical to TRBD1. Germline V gene sequence: CDR1 SGHVS, CDR2 FNYEAQ. With V trimmed by 5 bases and J by 4 bases, 4 bases remained unmatched. The CDR3 extends over 14 amino acids.

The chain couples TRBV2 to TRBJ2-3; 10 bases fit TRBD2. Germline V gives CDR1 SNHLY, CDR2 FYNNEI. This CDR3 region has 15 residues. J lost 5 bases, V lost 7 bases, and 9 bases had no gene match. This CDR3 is CASMRSLAGEDTQYF. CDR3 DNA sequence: TGTGCCAGCATGAGGAGTCTAGCGGGGGAAGATACGCAGTATTTT.

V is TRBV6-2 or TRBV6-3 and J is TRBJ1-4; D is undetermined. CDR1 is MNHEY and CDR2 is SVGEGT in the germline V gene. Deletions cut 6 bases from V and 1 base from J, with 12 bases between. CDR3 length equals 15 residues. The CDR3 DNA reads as TGTGCCAGCAGCTCGGGCGGGAAAACTAATGAAAAACTGTTTTTT. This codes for CASSSGGKTNEKLFF.

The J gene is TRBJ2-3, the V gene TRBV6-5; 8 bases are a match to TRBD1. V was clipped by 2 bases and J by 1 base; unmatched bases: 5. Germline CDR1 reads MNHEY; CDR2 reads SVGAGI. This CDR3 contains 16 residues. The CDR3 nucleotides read TGTGCCAGCAGTTACCGCGGACAGGGACGCACAGATACGCAGTATTTT. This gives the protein CASSYRGQGRTDTQYF.

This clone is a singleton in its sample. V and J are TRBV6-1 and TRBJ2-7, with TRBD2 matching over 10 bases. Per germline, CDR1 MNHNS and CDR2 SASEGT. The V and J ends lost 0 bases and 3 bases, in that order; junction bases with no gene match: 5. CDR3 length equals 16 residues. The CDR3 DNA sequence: TGTGCCAGCAGTGAAGCCTTAGCGGGAGGAGGCTACGAGCAGTACGTC. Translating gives CASSEALAGGGYEQYV.

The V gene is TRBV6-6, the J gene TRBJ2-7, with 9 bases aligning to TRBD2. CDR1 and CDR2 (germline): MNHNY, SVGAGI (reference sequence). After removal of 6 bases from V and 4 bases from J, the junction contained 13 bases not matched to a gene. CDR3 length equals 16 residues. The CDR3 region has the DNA TGTGCCAGCAGCATCTATCCTAGCGGGGATAAGTACGAGCAGTACTTC. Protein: CASSIYPSGDKYEQYF.

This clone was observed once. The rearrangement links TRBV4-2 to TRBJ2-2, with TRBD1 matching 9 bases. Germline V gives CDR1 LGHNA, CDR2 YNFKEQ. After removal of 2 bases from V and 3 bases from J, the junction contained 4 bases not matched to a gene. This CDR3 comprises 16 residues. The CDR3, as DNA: TGTGCCAGCAGCCAAACCCGGACAGGGGACACCGGGGAGCTGTTTTTT. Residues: CASSQTRTGDTGELFF.